The 8 T cell receptor beta chains given below trace back to one sample, sequenced in a study of regulatory T cells in long-lasting Graves disease. Libraries of TCR beta came from iRepertoire HTBI primers plus Arm-PCR of CDR3 regions. TCRdb re-called the multiplex PCR reads through MiXCR, storing one row per CDR3 protein. The repertoire holds about 470,000 distinct CDR3 sequences, with approximately 21% as singletons. The time point here: persistent/refractory GD, antithyroid drugs over 5 years with positive TRAb. Researchers made the TCR library from RNA that was extracted from PBMCs. The sample was peripheral blood mononuclear cells (PBMCs), taken when the disease was refractory, from a patient treated with antithyroid drugs. These receptors were taken from a female donor with Graves disease.

This clonotype was counted many times. V usage is TRBV28 and J usage is TRBJ1-2, with TRBD1 matching 12 bases. V lost 3 bases and J lost 7; bases outside the gene matches: 9. This CDR3 is built from 16 residues. In germline, CDR1 is MDHEN, CDR2 SYDVKM. DNA for the CDR3: TGTGCCAGCAGTTTTATGGGACAGGGGGCTGGGCTTGGCTACACCTTC. It is translated as CASSFMGQGAGLGYTF.

This clonotype was observed a handful of times. V usage is TRBV6-2 or TRBV6-3 and J usage is TRBJ2-5; maybe TRBD1 (5 bases). Germline CDR1 is MNHEY and CDR2 is SVGEGT. The CDR3 is made up of 14 amino acids. V lost 9 bases and J 3 bases, leaving 17 bases between the germline ends. CDR3 in DNA: TGTGCCAGTCCTAGGGGCGTCTCCGAAGAGACCCAGTACTTC. It yields the protein CASPRGVSEETQYF.

This clonotype was seen just once. At one end the junction does not follow the germline gene, possibly because of a read error. V gene TRBV11-1 combines with J gene TRBJ2-1; no definite D call. Germline V gene sequence: CDR1 SGHAT, CDR2 FQDESV (reference sequence). The CDR3 spans 11 residues. The CDR3 DNA follows: TGTGCCAGCAGCTCCGACAATGAGCAGTTCTTC. Its translation is CASSSDNEQFF.

This clonotype was seen many times. The rearrangement links TRBV11-3 to TRBJ1-1; D gene uncertain. Trimming cost V 0 bases and J 1 base, with 12 bases left between them. The CDR3 consists of 16 residues. The V gene's germline CDR1 is SGHNT and CDR2 YENEEA. CDR3 nucleotides: TGTGCCAGCAGCTTAGAGACGTGGAAGGCGAACACTGAAGCTTTCTTT. It translates to CASSLETWKANTEAFF.

Concerning this clonotype itself: The junction differs from germline at one of its ends, possibly a read error. This chain connects TRBV20-1 to TRBJ2-5, with D maybe TRBD1 (7 bases). Germline V gene data show CDR1 as DFQATT and CDR2 as SNEGSKA (reference sequence). This CDR3 region has 16 residues. Here the CDR3 DNA reads TGCAGTGCTAGCTCTTACAGGGGAGGAAACCAAGAGATCCAGTACTTC. Its protein is CSASSYRGGNQEIQYF.

The V gene is TRBV12-3 or TRBV12-4, the J gene TRBJ1-3, with no clear D. This CDR3 is built from 14 residues. Trimming pared 10 bases from V and 0 bases from J, leaving 13 bases between. DNA for the CDR3: TGTGCCACCTGCCCTGACCTCTCTGGAAACACCATATATTTT. Translation gives CATCPDLSGNTIYF.

This clonotype was counted ten times or more. The rearrangement joins TRBV5-1 to TRBJ1-1; no definite D call. Germline V lookup: CDR1 SGHRS, CDR2 YFSETQ. V gave up 3 bases and J gave up 1 base, with 7 bases separating them. The CDR3 extends over 13 amino acids. CDR3: CASSYDKNTEAFF. The CDR3 DNA reads as TGCGCCAGCAGCTACGACAAGAACACTGAAGCTTTCTTT. Based on the CDR3 plus reference TRBV5-1 and TRBJ1-1, the full variable domain is KAGVTQTPRYLIKTRGQQVTLSCSPISGHRSVSWYQQTPGQGLQFLFEYFSETQRNKGNFPGRFSGRQFSNSRSEMNVSTLELGDSALYLCASSYDKNTEAFFGQGTRLTVV.

For this clonotype: A much larger clone lies one base from this, so it may be a read error. The CDR3 end shows no conserved phenylalanine or tryptophan, and so a read error is likely. The V gene is TRBV28, the J gene TRBJ2-2; 14 bases map to TRBD2. After removal of 11 bases from V and 6 bases from J, the junction contained 5 bases not matched to a gene. Per germline, CDR1 MDHEN and CDR2 SYDVKM. The length of the CDR3 is 14 residues. CDR3 DNA sequence: TGTGCCGCGGGGGGACTAGCGGGAGCCGGGGAGCTGTTTCTT. It specifies CAAGGLAGAGELFL.